This TCR beta chain was profiled in a study of siplizumab effects on memory and regulatory T cells. In each sample, 80,000 to 100,000 TCR templates were assayed. This table comes from immunoSEQ multiplex PCR, and its TCRdb copy is limited to in-frame clones, with some not included. This table has roughly 92,000 clones, roughly 94% appearing once. Between the trimmed V and J ends, which lost 8 bases and 8 bases, there was a span of 13 bases. CDR1 and CDR2 (germline): SNHLY, FYNNEI. CDR3 length: 13 amino acids. With regard to this clone: Its antigen remains unknown.

Study-level findings and limits: Solely a minor proportion of alloreactive clones could be assigned to unstimulated subsets. Greater diversity than memory cells seemed evident in naive T cells, which also appeared to be major alloresponse contributors.

The chain carries TRBV2 and TRBJ1-6; no definite D call. The receptor's source is a human donor in good health. The sequencing input was non-Treg CD4+ T cells sorted from blood. The CDR3 region is CASHIMEDSPLHF. CDR3 in DNA: TGTGCCAGCCATATCATGGAGGATTCACCCCTCCACTTT. Variable domain in full (rest from reference TRBV2 and TRBJ1-6): EPEVTQTPSHQVTQMGQEVILRCVPISNHLYFYWYRQILGQKVEFLVSFYNNEISEKSEIFDDQFSVERPDGSNFTLKIRSTKLEDSAMYFCASHIMEDSPLHFGNGTRLTVT.